This TCR beta chain was obtained from a study of T cell responses to AZD1222 COVID-19 vaccine. Points from the study as a whole: The study found vaccine-associated CD4 TCRs spanning spike, dominant at 160-218 and 743-854. Per reports, nearly half of all spike-specific TCRs target regions that are unmutated in variants. Only after the peak T cell response were repertoires sampled.

Some clones are missing from TCRdb's copy, which holds only in-frame ones; the method was immunoSEQ multiplex PCR. Of about 99,000 clones listed, around 90% are singletons. The CDR3 extends over 14 amino acids. The germline V and J ends were trimmed by 5 bases and 1 base, with 8 bases remaining between them. Germline lookup yields CDR1 SNHLY and CDR2 FYNNEI. A note on this clone: The antigen is not known.

This receptor was taken from an adult in good health. This material consisted of peripheral blood, taken on day 0 of AZD1222 vaccination. J is TRBJ1-4 and V is TRBV2, with a tentative D call TRBD1 (6 bases). The CDR3 DNA reads TGTGCCAGCAGTATACAGGGAACTAATGAAAAACTGTTTTTT. Its translation: CASSIQGTNEKLFF.